Given below is one T cell receptor (beta chain) in context. What it recognizes is unknown. The CDR3 extends over 14 amino acids. Trimming cost V 2 bases and J 8 bases, with 13 bases left between them. Per the germline V gene, CDR1 is MNHEY and CDR2 is SMNVEV (reference sequence). The data stem from a study of vaccination and CD4 T cells after COVID-19. About the study: Post-vaccination specimens were collected at a median of approximately 66 days following dose two (range 14 to 241).

Documented treatment: approximately 10-day PBMC culture with coronavirus spike peptide pools or control peptides (ViraFEST assay). Gathered ahead of the COVID-19 pandemic (2011-2018) were the CD4+ T cells of the unexposed donor. Sequencing of the DNA from cultured CD4+ T cells was carried out with the Oncomine TCR Beta short-read assay. Someone extracted genomic DNA from cultured CD4+ T cells. TCRdb reprocessed the PCR reads with MiXCR, giving one entry per CDR3 protein. The top ten hold less than 20% of the sample, which has approximately 9,300 distinct CDR3 sequences, about 34% seen once. The V call is TRBV27, the J call TRBJ2-4, with D perhaps matching TRBD2 (5 bases). Sequencing input: CD4+ T cells from blood, cultured in vitro. The TCR sequence derives from a human donor in good health. CDR3 residues: CASSLDASMDIQYF. As DNA, the CDR3 is TGTGCCAGCAGTTTAGACGCTAGCATGGACATTCAGTACTTC.